The sequence of this T cell receptor beta chain was determined in a study of metastatic and nonmetastatic thyroid tumors. Points from the study as a whole: Patients with malignant thyroid tumors reportedly had significantly higher TCR beta diversity than those with benign nodules, in blood and tumor.

This clone was observed at least ten times. Its antigen is unknown. Under the authors' procedure: It was from CDR3 differences across clinicopathological groups that a distant-metastasis classifier for papillary thyroid cancer was built. TCRdb re-called the PCR reads with MiXCR. The V and J calls, along with clone size, are taken from TCRdb and not from the paper's own processing. The sample lists fewer than 12,000 clones, approximately 30% seen once, with approximately 10% in the top ten. The CDR3 sequence is 17 residues long. The ends lost 0 bases at V and 0 bases at J; junction bases unmatched: 0. Looked up from germline, CDR1 is KGHSH and CDR2 is LQKENI. No patient had received any treatment before thyroid surgery.

This receptor was identified in a male donor with papillary thyroid cancer or a benign thyroid nodule (not recorded which). Some clones in this sample may be carry-over from other donors' samples. Sequencing was carried out using tumor tissue. This sequence joins TRBV18 and TRBJ2-2, with 11 positions matching TRBD2. The CDR3 here is CASSPPGLAANTGELFF. The CDR3 DNA sequence: TGTGCCAGCTCACCACCGGGACTAGCGGCGAACACCGGGGAGCTGTTTTTT.